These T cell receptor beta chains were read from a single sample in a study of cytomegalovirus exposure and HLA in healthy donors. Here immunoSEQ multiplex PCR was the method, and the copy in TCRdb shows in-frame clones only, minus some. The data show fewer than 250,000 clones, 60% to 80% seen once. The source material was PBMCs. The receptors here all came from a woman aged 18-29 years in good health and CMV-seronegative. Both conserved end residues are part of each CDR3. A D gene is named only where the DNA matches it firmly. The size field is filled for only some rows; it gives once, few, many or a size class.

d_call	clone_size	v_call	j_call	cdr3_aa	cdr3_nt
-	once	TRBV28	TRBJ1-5	CASSFGNQPQHF	TGTGCCAGCAGTTTCGGCAATCAGCCCCAGCATTTT
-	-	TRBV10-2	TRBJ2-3	CASSESGGTDTQYF	TGCGCCAGCAGTGAGTCCGGAGGGACAGATACGCAGTATTTT
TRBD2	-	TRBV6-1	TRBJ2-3	CASSEDELAGLGDTQYF	TGTGCCAGCAGTGAAGATGAACTAGCGGGGCTTGGCGATACGCAGTATTTT
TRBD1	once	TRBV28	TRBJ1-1	CASSLGTGTNTEAFF	TGTGCCAGCAGTTTAGGGACAGGGACGAACACTGAAGCTTTCTTT
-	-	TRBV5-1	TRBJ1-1	CASSLGAGWGTEAFF	TGCGCCAGCAGCTTGGGGGCGGGCTGGGGCACTGAAGCTTTCTTT
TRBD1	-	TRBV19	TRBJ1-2	CASSLEGQGSYGYTF	TGTGCCAGTAGTCTAGAGGGACAGGGCTCCTATGGCTACACCTTC
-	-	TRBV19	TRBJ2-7	CASSYGTSSYEQYF	TGTGCCAGCTCCTACGGGACAAGCTCCTACGAGCAGTACTTC
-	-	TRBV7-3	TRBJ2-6	CASAPSGQVEDVLTF	TGTGCCAGCGCCCCGTCAGGGCAGGTTGAGGACGTCCTGACTTTC
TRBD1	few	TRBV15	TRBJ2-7	CATSRKTGIDEQYF	TGTGCCACCAGCAGAAAGACAGGGATTGATGAGCAGTACTTC
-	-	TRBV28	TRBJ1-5	CASSLVAGNSNQPQHF	TGTGCCAGCAGTTTGGTTGCAGGCAATAGCAATCAGCCCCAGCATTTT
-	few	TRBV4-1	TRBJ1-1	CASSTWNREEAFF	TGCGCCAGCAGCACTTGGAACAGGGAGGAAGCTTTCTTT
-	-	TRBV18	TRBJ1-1	CASSPGRADTEAFF	TGTGCCAGCTCACCGGGGAGGGCAGACACTGAAGCTTTCTTT